These T cell receptor beta chains were read from a single sample in a study of shared clonotypes between healthy human individuals. The data were produced by immunoSEQ multiplex PCR, yet TCRdb's version contains in-frame clones alone and is incomplete. The sample contains under 850,000 clones, 85% to 95% of which appear only once. Sequencing input: naive CD8+ T cells sorted from blood. These receptors were taken from a man under 40 in good health. The CDR3 runs from the conserved cysteine through the conserved F or W.

>TRBJ2-7|TRBV7-8
CASSSGSEGASYEQYF
>TRBJ2-3|TRBV19
CASSAQGPAAHTQYF
>TRBJ2-2|TRBV6-4
CASSDRGPGTGELFF
>TRBJ2-1|TRBV29-1
CSVLGRYSYNEQFF
>TRBJ1-1|TRBV15
CATSREEVYTEAFF
>TRBJ1-2|TRBV12-5
CASGLDNGLANYGYTF
>TRBJ2-7|TRBV27
CASSTDRGLWYEQYF
>TRBJ2-2|TRBV27
CASSFPGVTGELFF
>TRBJ2-2|TRBV7-9
CASSDRIIAGTGELFF
>TRBJ2-7|TRBV25-1
CASSEGGSGPYF
>TRBJ2-1|TRBV7-6
CASSLDVGLAFNEQFF
>TRBJ2-5|TRBV4-1
CASSQYLDRETGETQYF
>TRBJ2-1|TRBV7-9
CASSLGNEQFF
>TRBJ2-2|TRBV7-2
CASSLPGQGLNTGELFF
>TRBJ2-7|TRBV28
CASRSLAVYEQYF
>TRBJ2-5|TRBV25-1
CASRDTEGETQYF
>TRBJ1-1|TRBV18
CASSRYRDNTEAFF
>TRBJ2-1|TRBV7-8
CASSFKRNEQFF
>TRBJ2-3|TRBV27
CASSGVGDTQYF
>TRBJ1-5|TRBV11-2
CASSLDRDDQPQHF
>TRBJ2-6|TRBV19
CASSLDPYGANVLTF